A selection of T cell receptor beta chains follows, all from one sample in a study of hypomethylating agent response in myelodysplastic syndrome. Generated by immunoSEQ multiplex PCR, the TCRdb table keeps only in-frame clones and is missing some. This table has about 3,500 clones, roughly four fifths appearing once. The sample was bone marrow, taken before or after starting hypomethylating agent treatment for myelodysplastic syndrome (not recorded which). Receptor source: a human donor with myelodysplastic syndrome. The CDR3 runs from the conserved cysteine through the conserved F or W. A D gene is named only where the DNA matches it firmly. Not every row has a clone size; where given, it reads once, few, many or a size class.

j_call v_call d_call clone_size cdr3_nt cdr3_aa
TRBJ1-1 TRBV5-1 - - TGCGCCAGCAGCTTGAGTGGGGGCGGGAACACTGAAGCTTTCTTT CASSLSGGGNTEAFF
TRBJ2-2 TRBV5-6 TRBD1 - TGTGCCAGCAGCACCGACAGGGTTACCGGGGAGCTGTTTTTT CASSTDRVTGELFF
TRBJ2-7 TRBV28 TRBD2 - TGTGCCAGCAGTTTACCCAGCGGGGTACACTACGAGCAGTACTTC CASSLPSGVHYEQYF
TRBJ2-7 TRBV18 TRBD1 few TGTGCCAGCTCCCCGGGACAGGCCCCTGGGGAGCAGTACTTC CASSPGQAPGEQYF
TRBJ1-6 TRBV4-3 - - TGCGCCAGCAGCCAAGGCTCCAATTCACCCCTCCACTTT CASSQGSNSPLHF
TRBJ2-1 TRBV9 - - TGTGCCAGCAGCGAGGGGAACAGGGAGCAGTTCTTC CASSEGNREQFF
TRBJ2-7 TRBV9 - once TGTGCCAGCAGTGAGGGGGGCATGAGGTCCTACGAGCAGTACTTC CASSEGGMRSYEQYF
TRBJ1-1 TRBV4-1 - - TGCGCCAGCAGCCAAGATATGATCGGGGGGAGAGGAACTGAAGCTTTCTTT CASSQDMIGGRGTEAFF
TRBJ1-2 TRBV4-1 - - TGCGCCAGCAGCCAAGATTCCTCTCGGGGTTTTAGCTACACCTTC CASSQDSSRGFSYTF
TRBJ1-6 TRBV5-1 - - TGCGCCAGCAGCTTGGCTTTCGACAGGTCTGGTTCACCCCTCCACTTT CASSLAFDRSGSPLHF
TRBJ2-1 TRBV5-6 TRBD2 - TGTGCCAGCAGCTATTTAGCGGGAGCGGACAATGAGCAGTTCTTC CASSYLAGADNEQFF
TRBJ2-3 TRBV15 - - TGTGCCACCAGCGCGGAGGACAGAAGCACAGATACGCAGTATTTT CATSAEDRSTDTQYF
TRBJ1-1 TRBV4-1 - once TGCGCCAGCAGCCTCTCGGCAACGAGGGGGGCCCTGAACACTGAAGCTTTCTTT CASSLSATRGALNTEAFF
TRBJ2-4 TRBV5-8 - - TGTGCCAGCAGCTTGGTCGGCAGGGGGCGGGAGGCCAAAAACATTCAGTACTTC CASSLVGRGREAKNIQYF
TRBJ2-7 TRBV15 - - TGTGCCACCAGCAGAGATTCGCTATTGAGGGCCCCCTACGAGCAGTACTTC CATSRDSLLRAPYEQYF
TRBJ1-1 TRBV6-6 TRBD1 - TGTGCCAGCAGTTTCCGACAGGGTGAAGCTTTCTTT CASSFRQGEAFF
TRBJ1-6 TRBV11-2 - - TGTGCCAGCAGCTCGCGCCCGGACAGCTCCTATAATTCACCCCTCCACTTT CASSSRPDSSYNSPLHF
TRBJ1-4 TRBV6-1 TRBD1 once TGTGCCAGCCGCCCTACCAGGGGGGGAGGTGAAAAACTGTTTTTT CASRPTRGGGEKLFF
TRBJ2-3 TRBV6-1 - - TGTGCCAGCAGTGAAGGCACTGGTCAGCTAGGCACAGATACGCAGTATTTT CASSEGTGQLGTDTQYF
TRBJ2-7 TRBV5-1 TRBD2 - TGCGCCAGCAGCTTGTTAGCGGGAGGGAACTACGAGCAGTACTTC CASSLLAGGNYEQYF
TRBJ1-1 TRBV13 TRBD1 - TGTGCCAGCAGCCCTCCGTGGACAGGGGCTAAGGAAGCTTTCTTT CASSPPWTGAKEAFF
TRBJ2-7 TRBV7-3 TRBD1 - TGTGCCAGCAGCTCCGCCGGGACAGGGGGGTTCGAGCAGTACTTC CASSSAGTGGFEQYF
TRBJ2-3 TRBV5-1 - - TGCGCCAGCAGCTTGAGATTAGGGGGGGGCCGTACAGATACGCAGTATTTT CASSLRLGGGRTDTQYF
TRBJ2-1 TRBV2 TRBD1 - TGTGCCAGCAGACCCGGGACAGGGGGGCCCAATGAGCAGTTCTTC CASRPGTGGPNEQFF
TRBJ2-1 TRBV19 - once TGTGCCAGTAGTCGGGACCCGTTAATTGAGCAGTTCTTC CASSRDPLIEQFF
TRBJ2-1 TRBV5-6 - - TGTGCCAGCAGCTTCTCGGTTTACCTCTCCTACAATGAGCAGTTCTTC CASSFSVYLSYNEQFF
TRBJ1-5 TRBV18 - - TGTGCCAGCTCGCCACCGGTTGCTGAGGGTCAGCCCCAGCATTTT CASSPPVAEGQPQHF
TRBJ2-1 TRBV11-1 - - TGTGCCAGCAGCCTAATGGGCAATGAGCAGTTCTTC CASSLMGNEQFF